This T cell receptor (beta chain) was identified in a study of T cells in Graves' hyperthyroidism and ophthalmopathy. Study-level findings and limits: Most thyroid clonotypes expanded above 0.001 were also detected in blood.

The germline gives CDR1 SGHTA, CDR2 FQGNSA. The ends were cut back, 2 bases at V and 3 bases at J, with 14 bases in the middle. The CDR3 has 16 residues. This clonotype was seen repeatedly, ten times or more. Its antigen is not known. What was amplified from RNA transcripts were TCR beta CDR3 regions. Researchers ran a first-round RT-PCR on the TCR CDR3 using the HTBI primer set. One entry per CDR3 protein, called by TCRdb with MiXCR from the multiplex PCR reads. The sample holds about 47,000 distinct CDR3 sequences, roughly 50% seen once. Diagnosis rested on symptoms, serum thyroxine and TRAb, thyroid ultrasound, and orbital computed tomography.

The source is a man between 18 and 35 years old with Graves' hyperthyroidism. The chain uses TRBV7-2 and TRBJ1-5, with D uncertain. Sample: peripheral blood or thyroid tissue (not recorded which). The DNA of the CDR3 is TGTGCCAGCAGCTTATCTACTTTCGGCTCCAATCAGCCCCAGCATTTT. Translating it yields CASSLSTFGSNQPQHF.